This T cell receptor beta chain was documented in a study of CD8 T cells in ankylosing spondylitis. The J segment lost 0 bases and the V segment lost 3 bases, leaving 6 bases of the junction unmatched. The germline gives CDR1 MDHEN, CDR2 SYDVKM. This CDR3 has 16 residues. This clonotype was seen only a few times. TCRdb re-analysed the 5' RACE reads in MiXCR, keeping a single row per CDR3 protein. This repertoire shows roughly 140,000 distinct CDR3 sequences, around two fifths found once; its top ten account for 12% to 15%. The gene calls are TRBV28 and TRBJ2-7, with 9 bases that match TRBD2. The clonotype originates from a male donor with ankylosing spondylitis. Input material: synovial fluid, either unsorted or a sorted T cell fraction (not recorded which). DNA for the CDR3: TGTGCCAGCAGTTTCCCCGCTAGCGGGGTCTCCTACGAGCAGTACTTC. Its protein product is CASSFPASGVSYEQYF.